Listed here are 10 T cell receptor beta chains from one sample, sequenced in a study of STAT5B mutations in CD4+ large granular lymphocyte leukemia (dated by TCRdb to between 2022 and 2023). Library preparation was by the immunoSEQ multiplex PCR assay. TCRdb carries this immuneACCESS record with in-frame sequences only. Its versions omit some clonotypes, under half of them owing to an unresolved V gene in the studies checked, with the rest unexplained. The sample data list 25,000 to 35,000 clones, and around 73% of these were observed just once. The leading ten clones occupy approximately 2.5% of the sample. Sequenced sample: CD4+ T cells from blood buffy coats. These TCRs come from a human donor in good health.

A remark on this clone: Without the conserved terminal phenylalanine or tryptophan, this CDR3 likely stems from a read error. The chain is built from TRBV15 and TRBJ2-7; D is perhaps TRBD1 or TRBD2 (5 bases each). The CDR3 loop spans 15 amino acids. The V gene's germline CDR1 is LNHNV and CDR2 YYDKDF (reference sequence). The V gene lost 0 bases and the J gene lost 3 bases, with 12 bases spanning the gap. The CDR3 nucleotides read TGTGCCACCAGCAGAGATCGGGGCTTAGGCTACGAGCAGTACTCC. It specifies CATSRDRGLGYEQYS.

The CDR3, as DNA: TGTGCCAGCAGCTTTAGAAGCGGGAGCACAGATACGCAGTATTTT. This encodes CASSFRSGSTDTQYF. The chain is built from TRBV11-1 and TRBJ2-3, with D perhaps matching TRBD2 (6 bases). The CDR3 is 15 residues long. CDR1 and CDR2 from the germline V gene are SGHAT and FQDESV (reference sequence). Trimming shortened V by 3 bases and J by 0 bases, and 10 bases separated the two germline ends.

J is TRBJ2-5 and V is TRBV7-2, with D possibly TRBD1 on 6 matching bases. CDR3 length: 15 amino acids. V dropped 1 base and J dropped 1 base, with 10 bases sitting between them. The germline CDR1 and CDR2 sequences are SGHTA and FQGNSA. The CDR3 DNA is TGTGCCAGCAGCTTAGTGGGGGCCGGCCAAGAGACCCAGTACTTC. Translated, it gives CASSLVGAGQETQYF.

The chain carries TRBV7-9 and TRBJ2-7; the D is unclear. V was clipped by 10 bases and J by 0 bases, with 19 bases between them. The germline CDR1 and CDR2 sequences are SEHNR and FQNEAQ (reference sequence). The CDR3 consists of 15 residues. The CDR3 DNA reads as TGTGCCACCTCCGCTGGCCAAAGAGACTCCTACGAGCAGTACTTC. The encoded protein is CATSAGQRDSYEQYF.

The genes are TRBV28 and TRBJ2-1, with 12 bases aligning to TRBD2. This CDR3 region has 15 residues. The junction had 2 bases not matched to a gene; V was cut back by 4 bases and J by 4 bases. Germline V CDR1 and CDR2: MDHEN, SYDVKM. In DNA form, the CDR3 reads TGTGCCAGCAGTTCTACTAGCGGGGGGTACAATGAGCAGTTCTTC. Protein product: CASSSTSGGYNEQFF.

The CDR3 DNA sequence: TGTGCCAGCTCACCGGGACTAGCGGAAGGGGAGCAGTACTTC. The encoded protein is CASSPGLAEGEQYF. The chain uses TRBV18 and TRBJ2-7; 11 bases map to TRBD2. Germline V CDR1 and CDR2: KGHSH, LQKENI. Unmatched junction bases numbered 5, after V lost 3 bases and J lost 7 bases. The CDR3 runs 14 residues.

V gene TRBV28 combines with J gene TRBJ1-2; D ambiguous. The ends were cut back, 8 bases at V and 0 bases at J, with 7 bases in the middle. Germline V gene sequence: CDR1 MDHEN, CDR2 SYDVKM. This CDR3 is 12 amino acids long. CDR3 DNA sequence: TGTGCCAGCGTCGGGGCTAACTATGGCTACACCTTC. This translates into CASVGANYGYTF.

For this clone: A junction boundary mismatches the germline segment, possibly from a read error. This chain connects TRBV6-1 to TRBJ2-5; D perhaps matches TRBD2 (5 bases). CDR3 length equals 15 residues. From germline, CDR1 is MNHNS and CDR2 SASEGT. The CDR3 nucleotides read TGTGCCAGCAGGGAAGGAGGCGGGCGTCAAGAGACCCAGTACTTC. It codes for CASREGGGRQETQYF.

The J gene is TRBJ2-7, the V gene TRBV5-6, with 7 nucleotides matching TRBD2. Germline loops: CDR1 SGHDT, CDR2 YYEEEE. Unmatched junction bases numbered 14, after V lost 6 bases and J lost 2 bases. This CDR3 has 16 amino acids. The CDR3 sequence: CASTPGGGSLTYEQYF. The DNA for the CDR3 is TGTGCCAGCACACCAGGTGGCGGGAGCTTAACCTACGAGCAGTACTTC.

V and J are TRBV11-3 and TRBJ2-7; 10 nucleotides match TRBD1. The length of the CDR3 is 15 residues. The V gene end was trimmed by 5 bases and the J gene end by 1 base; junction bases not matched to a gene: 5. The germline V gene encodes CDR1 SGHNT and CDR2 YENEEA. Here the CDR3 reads CASSQGQGLSYEQYF. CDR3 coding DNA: TGTGCCAGCAGCCAGGGACAGGGGCTATCCTACGAGCAGTACTTC.